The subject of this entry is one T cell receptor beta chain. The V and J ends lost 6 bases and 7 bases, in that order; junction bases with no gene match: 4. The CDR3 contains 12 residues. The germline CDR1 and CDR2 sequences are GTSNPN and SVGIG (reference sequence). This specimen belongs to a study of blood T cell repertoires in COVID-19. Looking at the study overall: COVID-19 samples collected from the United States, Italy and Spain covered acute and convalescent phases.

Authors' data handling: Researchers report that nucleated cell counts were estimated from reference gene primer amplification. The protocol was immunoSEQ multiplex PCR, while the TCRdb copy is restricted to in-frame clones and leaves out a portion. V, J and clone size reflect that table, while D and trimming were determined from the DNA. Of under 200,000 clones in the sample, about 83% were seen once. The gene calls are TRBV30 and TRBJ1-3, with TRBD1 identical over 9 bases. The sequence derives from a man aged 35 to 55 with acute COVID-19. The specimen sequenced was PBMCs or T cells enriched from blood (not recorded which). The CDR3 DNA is TGTGCCTGTGACAGGGGGGCGAACACCATATATTTT. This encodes CACDRGANTIYF.